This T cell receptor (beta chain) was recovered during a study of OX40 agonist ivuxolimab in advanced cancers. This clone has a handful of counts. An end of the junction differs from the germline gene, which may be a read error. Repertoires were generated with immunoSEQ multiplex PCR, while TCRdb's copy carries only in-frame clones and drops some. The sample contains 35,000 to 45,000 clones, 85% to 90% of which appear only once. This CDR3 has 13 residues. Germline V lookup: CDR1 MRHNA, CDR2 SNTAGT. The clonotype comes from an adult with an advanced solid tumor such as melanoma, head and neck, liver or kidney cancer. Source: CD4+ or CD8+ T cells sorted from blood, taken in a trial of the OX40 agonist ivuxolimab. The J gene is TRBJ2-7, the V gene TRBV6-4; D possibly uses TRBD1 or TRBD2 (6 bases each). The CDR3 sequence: CASRRGVSHEQYF. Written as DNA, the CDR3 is TGTGCCAGCAGGAGGGGGGTCTCCCACGAGCAGTACTTC.